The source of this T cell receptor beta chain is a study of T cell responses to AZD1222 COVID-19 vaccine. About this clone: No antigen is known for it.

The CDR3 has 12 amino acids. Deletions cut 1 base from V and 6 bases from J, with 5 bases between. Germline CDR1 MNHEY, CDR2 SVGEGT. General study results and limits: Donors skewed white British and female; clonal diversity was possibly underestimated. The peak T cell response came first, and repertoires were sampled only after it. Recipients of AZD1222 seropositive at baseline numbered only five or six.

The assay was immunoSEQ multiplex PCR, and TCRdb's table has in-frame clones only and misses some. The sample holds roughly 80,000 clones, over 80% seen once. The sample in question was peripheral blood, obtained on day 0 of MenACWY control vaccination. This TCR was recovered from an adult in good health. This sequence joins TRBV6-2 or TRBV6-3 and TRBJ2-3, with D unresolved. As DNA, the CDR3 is TGTGCCAGCAGTTACTTTTTGGATACGCAGTATTTT. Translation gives CASSYFLDTQYF.